This entry features one TCR beta chain sequence. This specimen belongs to a study of T cells expressing NK-cell markers. Study as a whole: Investigators obtained TCR beta repertoires from sorted CD3+CD56+NKG2C+, CD3+CD56+NKG2C- and CD3+CD56-NKG2C+ T cells. The eight sequenced donors comprised seven who were HCMV-seropositive and one who was seronegative.

The CDR3 consists of 16 residues. TCRdb reanalyzed the 5' RACE reads and collapses them to one entry per CDR3 protein, without DNA. The specimen's table records 350,000 to 500,000 distinct CDR3 sequences. The sequence was obtained from a woman aged 18-70 years in good health. Sequencing used blood T cells: a sorted CD56 or NKG2C T cell subset, CD4+ or CD8+ T cells, or bulk PBMC T cells (not recorded which). The gene calls are TRBV12-3 or TRBV12-4 and TRBJ2-6. The CDR3 loop is CASSPYLNIGANVLTF.